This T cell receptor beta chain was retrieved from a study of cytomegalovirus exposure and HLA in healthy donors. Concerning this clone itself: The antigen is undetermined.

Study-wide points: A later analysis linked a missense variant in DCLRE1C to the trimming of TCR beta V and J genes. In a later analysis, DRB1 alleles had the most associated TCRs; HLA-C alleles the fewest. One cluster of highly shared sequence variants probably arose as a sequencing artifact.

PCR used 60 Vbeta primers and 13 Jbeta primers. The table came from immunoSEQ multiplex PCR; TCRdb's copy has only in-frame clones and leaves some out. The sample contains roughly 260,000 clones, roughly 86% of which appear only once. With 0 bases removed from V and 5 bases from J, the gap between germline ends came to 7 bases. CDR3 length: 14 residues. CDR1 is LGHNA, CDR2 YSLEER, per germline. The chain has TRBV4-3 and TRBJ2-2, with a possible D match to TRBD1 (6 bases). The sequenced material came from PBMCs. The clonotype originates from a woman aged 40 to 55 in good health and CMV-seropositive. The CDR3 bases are TGCGCCAGCAGCCAAGAAGGACAGACCGGGGAGCTGTTTTTT. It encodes CASSQEGQTGELFF.